This entry is about one TCR beta chain. This clone was detected only once. Its antigen is unknown. Per-nucleotide qualities are absent, and no much larger clonotype sits a single base away. Library construction relied on the immunoSEQ multiplex PCR assay. TCRdb stores this immuneACCESS table with in-frame sequences only. Part of the clones is absent; in the studies checked, under half of the shortfall reflects unresolved V genes, and no reason is known for the rest. Present in this sample are tens of thousands of clones, 90% of which were seen just once. The ten most abundant clones make up about 3.1% of the sample. The entry originates in a study of T cell changes during pregnancy in multiple sclerosis (dated by TCRdb to the late 2010s). For the wider study: Changes in the T cell repertoire over the course of pregnancy were examined in this study in women with multiple sclerosis.

From a lookup of the germline V gene (reference sequence), CDR1 and CDR2 are SEHNR and FQNEAQ. Trimming leaves V shorter by 3 bases and J shorter by 5 bases, with the junction holding 7 bases beyond the gene matches. From the cysteine up to the phenylalanine, the CDR3 has a length of 15 residues. The kept DNA is CDR3 alone, 45 bases in frame from the first base. The receptor was isolated from a female donor in good health, enrolled as a control in a pregnancy study. The rearrangement joined TRBV7-9 to TRBJ2-3; the central 8 bases match TRBD1. Source: peripheral blood, taken in the first trimester of pregnancy. In nucleotides, the sequence is TGTGCCAGCAGCTTGTCCCAGGGGGCGAAAGATACGCAGTATTTT. Protein translation: CASSLSQGAKDTQYF.